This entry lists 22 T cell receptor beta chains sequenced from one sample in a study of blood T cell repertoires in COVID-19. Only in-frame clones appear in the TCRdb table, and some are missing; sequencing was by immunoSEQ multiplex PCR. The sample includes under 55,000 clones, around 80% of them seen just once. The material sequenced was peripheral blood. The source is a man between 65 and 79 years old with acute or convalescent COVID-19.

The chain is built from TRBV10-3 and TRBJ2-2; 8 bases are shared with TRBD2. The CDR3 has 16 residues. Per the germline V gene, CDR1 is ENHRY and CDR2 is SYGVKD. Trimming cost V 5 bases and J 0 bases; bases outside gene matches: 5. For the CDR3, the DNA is TGTGCCATCAGTCTCACTAGCGGATCGAACACCGGGGAGCTGTTTTTT. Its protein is CAISLTSGSNTGELFF.

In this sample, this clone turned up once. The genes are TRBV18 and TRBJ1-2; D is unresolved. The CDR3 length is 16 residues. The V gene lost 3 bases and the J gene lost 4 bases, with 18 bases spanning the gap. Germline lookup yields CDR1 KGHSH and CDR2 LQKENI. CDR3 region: CASSPELLGARYGYTF. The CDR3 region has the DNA TGTGCCAGCTCACCCGAGCTGTTGGGAGCTCGCTATGGCTACACCTTC.

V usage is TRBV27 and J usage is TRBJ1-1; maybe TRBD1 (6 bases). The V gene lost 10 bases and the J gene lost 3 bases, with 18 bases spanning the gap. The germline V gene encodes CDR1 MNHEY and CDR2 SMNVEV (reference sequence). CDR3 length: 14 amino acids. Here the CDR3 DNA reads TGTGCCACCCGGGTCCCAGGGGCGGACACTGAAGCTTTCTTT. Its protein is CATRVPGADTEAFF.

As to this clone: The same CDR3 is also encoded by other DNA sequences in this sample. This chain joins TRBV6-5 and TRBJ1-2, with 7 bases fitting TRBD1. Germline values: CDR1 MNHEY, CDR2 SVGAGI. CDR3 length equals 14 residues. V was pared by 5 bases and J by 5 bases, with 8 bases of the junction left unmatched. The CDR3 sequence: CASSHRGEGYGYTF. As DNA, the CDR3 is TGTGCCAGCAGTCACAGGGGCGAGGGGTATGGCTACACCTTC.

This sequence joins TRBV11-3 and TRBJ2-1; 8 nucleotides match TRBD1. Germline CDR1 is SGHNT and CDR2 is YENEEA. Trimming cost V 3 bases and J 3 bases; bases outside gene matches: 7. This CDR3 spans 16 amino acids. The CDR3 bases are TGTGCCAGCAGCTTCCGGACAGGGATGGGCTACAATGAGCAGTTCTTC. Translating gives CASSFRTGMGYNEQFF.

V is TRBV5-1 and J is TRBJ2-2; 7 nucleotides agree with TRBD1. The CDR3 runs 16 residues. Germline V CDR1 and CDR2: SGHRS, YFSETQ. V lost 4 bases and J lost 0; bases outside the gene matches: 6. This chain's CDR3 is CASSPQTGSNTGELFF. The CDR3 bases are TGCGCCAGCAGCCCGCAGACAGGGTCGAACACCGGGGAGCTGTTTTTT.

This CDR3 reads CAWRKQGAYGYTF. The CDR3 DNA follows: TGTGCCTGGAGAAAACAGGGGGCGTATGGCTACACCTTC. The chain has TRBV30 and TRBJ1-2; TRBD1 matches at 9 bases. The CDR3 contains 13 residues. CDR1 and CDR2 (germline): GTSNPN, SVGIG (reference sequence). Trimming cost V 3 bases and J 5 bases; bases outside gene matches: 4.

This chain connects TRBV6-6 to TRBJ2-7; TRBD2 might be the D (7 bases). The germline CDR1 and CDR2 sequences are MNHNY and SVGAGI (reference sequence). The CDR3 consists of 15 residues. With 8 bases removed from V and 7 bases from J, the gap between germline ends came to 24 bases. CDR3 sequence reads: CASLGAGAYLGEQYF. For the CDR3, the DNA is TGTGCCAGCCTGGGGGCGGGGGCCTACTTAGGTGAGCAGTACTTC.

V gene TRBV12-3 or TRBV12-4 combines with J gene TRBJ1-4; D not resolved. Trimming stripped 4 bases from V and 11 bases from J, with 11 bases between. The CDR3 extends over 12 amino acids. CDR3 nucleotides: TGTGCCAGCAGTTCGCCCGGGGTTAAACTGTTTTTT. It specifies CASSSPGVKLFF.

CDR3 protein: CASSSRDKPYEQYF. CDR3 coding DNA: TGTGCCAGCAGCTCCCGGGACAAACCCTACGAGCAGTACTTC. V and J are TRBV7-6 and TRBJ2-7; D perhaps matches TRBD1 (6 bases). The CDR3 extends over 14 amino acids. V lost 4 bases to trimming and J lost 2 bases, with 12 bases between them. Germline CDR1 and CDR2: SGHVS and FNYEAQ.

CDR3 residues: CASSFVGTGNNSPLHF. CDR3 in DNA: TGTGCCAGCAGTTTCGTGGGGACAGGAAATAATTCACCCCTCCACTTT. V and J are TRBV28 and TRBJ1-6; 8 bases fit TRBD1. This CDR3 spans 16 amino acids. Unmatched junction bases numbered 6, after V lost 3 bases and J lost 5 bases. Germline V CDR1 and CDR2: MDHEN, SYDVKM.

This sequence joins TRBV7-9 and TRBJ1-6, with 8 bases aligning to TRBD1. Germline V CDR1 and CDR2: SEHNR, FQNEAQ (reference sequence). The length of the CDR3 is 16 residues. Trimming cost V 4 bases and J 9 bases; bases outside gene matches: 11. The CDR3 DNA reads TGTGCCAGCAGCTCAATTGGGACAGGATTTACTTCACCCCTCCACTTT. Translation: CASSSIGTGFTSPLHF.

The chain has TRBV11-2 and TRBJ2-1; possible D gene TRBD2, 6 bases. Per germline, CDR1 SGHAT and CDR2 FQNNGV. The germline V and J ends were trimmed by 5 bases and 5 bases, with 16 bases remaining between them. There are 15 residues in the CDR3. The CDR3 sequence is CASSLRTTTDNEQFF. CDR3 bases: TGTGCCAGCAGCCTTAGGACTACCACGGACAATGAGCAGTTCTTC. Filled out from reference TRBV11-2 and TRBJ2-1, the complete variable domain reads EAGVAQSPRYKIIEKRQSVAFWCNPISGHATLYWYQQILGQGPKLLIQFQNNGVVDDSQLPKDRFSAERLKGVDSTLKIQPAKLEDSAVYLCASSLRTTTDNEQFFGPGTRLTVL.

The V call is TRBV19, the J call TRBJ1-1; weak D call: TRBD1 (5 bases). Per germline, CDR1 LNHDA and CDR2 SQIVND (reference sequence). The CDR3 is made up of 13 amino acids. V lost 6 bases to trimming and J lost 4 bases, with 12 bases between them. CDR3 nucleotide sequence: TGTGCCAGTAGCCAGCGGGGGGTCACTGAAGCTTTCTTT. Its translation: CASSQRGVTEAFF. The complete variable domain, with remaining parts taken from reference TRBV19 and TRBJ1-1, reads DGGITQSPKYLFRKEGQNVTLSCEQNLNHDAMYWYRQDPGQGLRLIYYSQIVNDFQKGDIAEGYSVSREKKESFPLTVTSAQKNPTAFYLCASSQRGVTEAFFGQGTRLTVV.

The CDR3 reads CASSVAGENNEQFF. CDR3 in DNA: TGCGCCAGCAGTGTAGCGGGAGAGAACAATGAGCAGTTCTTC. The rearrangement uses TRBV10-2 and TRBJ2-1, with 9 bases aligning to TRBD2. Germline trimming cut 4 bases from V and 5 bases from J; bases unmatched to any gene: 3. The CDR3 spans 14 residues. CDR1 and CDR2 from the germline V gene are WSHSY and SAAADI.

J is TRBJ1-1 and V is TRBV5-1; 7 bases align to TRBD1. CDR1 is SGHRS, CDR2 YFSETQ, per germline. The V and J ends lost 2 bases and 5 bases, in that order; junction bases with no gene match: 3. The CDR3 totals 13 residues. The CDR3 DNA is TGCGCCAGCAGCTTAACAGGGGAAACTGAAGCTTTCTTT. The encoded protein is CASSLTGETEAFF. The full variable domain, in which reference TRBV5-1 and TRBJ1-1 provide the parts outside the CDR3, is KAGVTQTPRYLIKTRGQQVTLSCSPISGHRSVSWYQQTPGQGLQFLFEYFSETQRNKGNFPGRFSGRQFSNSRSEMNVSTLELGDSALYLCASSLTGETEAFFGQGTRLTVV.

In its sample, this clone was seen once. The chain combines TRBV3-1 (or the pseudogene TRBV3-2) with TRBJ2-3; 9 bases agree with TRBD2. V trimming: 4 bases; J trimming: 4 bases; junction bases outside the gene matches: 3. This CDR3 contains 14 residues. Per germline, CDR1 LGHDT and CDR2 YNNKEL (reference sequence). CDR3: CASSPRLAADTQYF. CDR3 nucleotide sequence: TGTGCCAGCAGCCCCCGACTAGCGGCAGATACGCAGTATTTT.

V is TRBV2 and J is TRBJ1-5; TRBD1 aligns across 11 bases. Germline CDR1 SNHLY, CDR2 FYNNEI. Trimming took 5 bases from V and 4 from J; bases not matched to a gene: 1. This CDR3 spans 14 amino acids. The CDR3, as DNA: TGTGCCAGCAGTAGGGACAGGGGGAATCAGCCCCAGCATTTT. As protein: CASSRDRGNQPQHF.

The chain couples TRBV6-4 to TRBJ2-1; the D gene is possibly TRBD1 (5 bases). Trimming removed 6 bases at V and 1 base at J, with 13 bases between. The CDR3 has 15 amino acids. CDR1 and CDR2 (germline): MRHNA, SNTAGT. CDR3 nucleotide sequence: TGTGCCAGCAGCCAGGGCTCAGGGTCCTACAATGAGCAGTTCTTC. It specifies CASSQGSGSYNEQFF.

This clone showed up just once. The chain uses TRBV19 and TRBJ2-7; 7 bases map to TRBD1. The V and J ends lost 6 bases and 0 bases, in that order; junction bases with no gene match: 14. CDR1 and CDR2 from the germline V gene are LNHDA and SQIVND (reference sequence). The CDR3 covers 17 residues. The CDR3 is CASSNQRQGVSSYEQYF. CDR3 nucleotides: TGTGCCAGTAGCAACCAGCGACAGGGCGTGAGCTCCTACGAGCAGTACTTC.

The CDR3 nucleotides are TGTGCCAGTAGTACACGGACTAGCGGGGCGATAAGCCCGTTCTTC. Protein: CASSTRTSGAISPFF. The chain uses TRBV19 and TRBJ2-1; 12 bases are shared with TRBD2. CDR1 LNHDA and CDR2 SQIVND come from the germline V gene (reference sequence). This CDR3 spans 15 amino acids. V was clipped by 4 bases and J by 15 bases; unmatched bases: 13.

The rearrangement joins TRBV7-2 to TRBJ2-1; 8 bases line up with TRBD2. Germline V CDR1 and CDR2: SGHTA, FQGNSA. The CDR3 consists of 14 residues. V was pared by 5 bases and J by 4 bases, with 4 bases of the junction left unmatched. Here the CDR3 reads CASSPGLDYNEQFF. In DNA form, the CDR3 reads TGTGCCAGCAGCCCGGGACTAGATTACAATGAGCAGTTCTTC.